The clone carrying this T cell receptor beta chain has at least ten counts. TCR amplification used 15 to 20 PCR cycles, a constant-region primer and a V-primer adapter. In vitro transcription served to amplify the mRNA that had been isolated. TCRdb re-analysed the reads in MiXCR, keeping a single row per CDR3 protein. The sample consists of tens of thousands of distinct CDR3 sequences, roughly 10% of them appearing once. This sample stems from a study of low-dose radiotherapy and immunotherapy resistance in tumors. CDR1 is LNHDA, CDR2 SQIVND, per germline (reference sequence). V gave up 5 bases and J gave up 3 bases, with 13 bases separating them. This CDR3 is built from 14 residues. Time point given: before trial treatment.

Material: PBMCs, obtained before treatment. V usage is TRBV19 and J usage is TRBJ1-2, with a weak D call TRBD1 (5 bases). The receptor was derived from a female donor with ovarian cancer. The CDR3 DNA sequence: TGTGCCAGTAGTGTACCGGGACTACACTATGGCTACACCTTC. Translation gives CASSVPGLHYGYTF.